The 5 T cell receptor beta chains listed next were all sequenced from one sample in a study of PD-1 blockade in classical Hodgkin lymphoma. Time point defined: cycle 4 day 1 (C4D1), after more than five weeks of nivolumab. Every one of the patients relapsed after autologous stem cell transplantation (brentuximab vedotin exposure was variable). Produced via immunoSEQ multiplex PCR; TCRdb's table is partial and in-frame only. The profile covers about 46,000 clones, with around 74% appearing a single time and approximately 12% taken by the ten largest. Specimen: peripheral blood mononuclear cells (PBMCs), collected before the fourth cycle of nivolumab. The receptors were sampled from a human donor with classical Hodgkin lymphoma.

V gene TRBV11-3 combines with J gene TRBJ2-7; D may be TRBD2 (5 bases). The CDR3 totals 14 residues. Trimming shortened V by 6 bases and J by 4 bases, and 16 bases separated the two germline ends. Germline V gene lookup returns CDR1 SGHNT and CDR2 YENEEA. Here the CDR3 reads CASSQSGHRYEQYF. CDR3 in DNA: TGTGCCAGCAGTCAGAGCGGCCATAGATACGAGCAGTACTTC.

V is TRBV4-1 and J is TRBJ2-1, with TRBD2 matching 8 bases. Per germline, CDR1 MGHRA and CDR2 YSYEKL. The CDR3 has 14 residues. V shed 4 bases, J shed 8 bases, and the junction held 7 bases outside the gene matches. The CDR3 is CASSPGTSRDEQFF. DNA of the CDR3: TGCGCCAGCAGCCCCGGGACTAGTCGCGATGAGCAGTTCTTC.

The chain joins TRBV5-1 to TRBJ2-3; 7 nucleotides line up with TRBD1. The CDR3 consists of 16 residues. Germline CDR1 reads SGHRS; CDR2 reads YFSETQ. Unmatched junction bases numbered 11, after V lost 4 bases and J lost 3 bases. CDR3 in DNA: TGCGCCAGCAGCGGAGGACAGGCCCAGGAAACAGATACGCAGTATTTT. It codes for CASSGGQAQETDTQYF.

The rearrangement uses TRBV11-2 and TRBJ1-1, with D perhaps TRBD1 (6 bases). Germline lookup yields CDR1 SGHAT and CDR2 FQNNGV. V was cut by 5 bases and J by 7 bases, with 11 bases left in between. The CDR3 sequence is 12 residues long. DNA of the CDR3: TGTGCCAGCAGCGTAACAGGGTTTGAAGCTTTCTTT. The encoded protein is CASSVTGFEAFF.

The J gene is TRBJ2-2, the V gene TRBV6-6, with 10 nucleotides matching TRBD1. CDR3 length: 15 residues. The germline gives CDR1 MNHNY, CDR2 SVGAGI (reference sequence). V shed 6 bases and J 6 bases; nucleotides not matched to a gene: 7. CDR3 amino acids: CASRETGGLAGELFF. CDR3 sequence (DNA): TGTGCCAGCAGGGAGACAGGGGGCTTAGCCGGGGAGCTGTTTTTT.